The next 2 T cell receptor beta chains were all read from a single sample in a study of blood T cell repertoires in COVID-19. Method: immunoSEQ multiplex PCR; TCRdb's copy keeps in-frame clones and lacks some. In the table there are about 130,000 clones, about 88% of which are singletons. The sequenced sample consisted of peripheral blood. The receptors were sampled from a man between 60 and 70 years old with COVID-19, enrolled during active disease.

The CDR3 reads CASSQTLGGADQPQHF. For the CDR3, the DNA is TGTGCCAGCAGCCAAACCCTGGGGGGGGCCGATCAGCCCCAGCATTTT. This chain uses TRBV3-1 (or the pseudogene TRBV3-2) with TRBJ1-5, with D perhaps matching TRBD1 (6 bases). With 2 bases removed from V and 5 bases from J, the gap between germline ends came to 16 bases. There are 16 residues in the CDR3. Per germline, CDR1 LGHDT and CDR2 YNNKEL (reference sequence).

V and J are TRBV5-1 and TRBJ1-1; possible D gene TRBD1, 5 bases. Germline values: CDR1 SGHRS, CDR2 YFSETQ. This CDR3 contains 14 residues. With 6 bases removed from V and 1 base from J, the gap between germline ends came to 13 bases. The CDR3 DNA follows: TGCGCCAGCACTCAACAGACAGAGAACACTGAAGCTTTCTTT. It codes for CASTQQTENTEAFF. Combining the CDR3 with reference TRBV5-1 and TRBJ1-1 gives the whole variable domain KAGVTQTPRYLIKTRGQQVTLSCSPISGHRSVSWYQQTPGQGLQFLFEYFSETQRNKGNFPGRFSGRQFSNSRSEMNVSTLELGDSALYLCASTQQTENTEAFFGQGTRLTVV.